The 15 T cell receptor beta chains below come from one sample, sequenced in a study of shared clonotypes between healthy human individuals. Sequencing used immunoSEQ multiplex PCR; TCRdb keeps in-frame clones, though not all of them. The data contain around 1,900,000 clones, roughly 95% of them singletons. Naive CD8 cells, CD45RO-negative and positively selected for CCR7, excluded terminally differentiated effector memory CD45RA+ cells. The sequenced sample was naive CD8+ T cells from PBMCs. These TCRs come from a man younger than 35 in good health. Some clones in this sample may be carry-over from other donors' samples.

The rearrangement joins TRBV5-6 to TRBJ2-7, with D possibly being TRBD2 (5 bases). The V end lost 0 bases, the J end lost 0 bases, and 13 bases lay between the germline ends. Germline CDR1 reads SGHDT; CDR2 reads YYEEEE. The CDR3 loop spans 16 amino acids. The CDR3 DNA reads TGTGCCAGCAGCTTGGAGGCGGACTTCGGCTCCTACGAGCAGTACTTC. It is translated as CASSLEADFGSYEQYF.

V and J are TRBV4-1 and TRBJ1-5; D is unclear. The CDR3 length is 14 residues. Germline V gene lookup returns CDR1 MGHRA and CDR2 YSYEKL. V was pared by 5 bases and J by 3 bases, with 11 bases between. The CDR3 coding sequence is TGCGCCAGCAGCACGAGCGGTTACAATCAGCCCCAGCATTTT. This codes for CASSTSGYNQPQHF.

The chain employs TRBV2 and TRBJ2-7; D is unclear. Germline V gene sequence: CDR1 SNHLY, CDR2 FYNNEI. This CDR3 spans 15 amino acids. V lost 1 base and J lost 0, with 10 bases in between. The CDR3 protein is CASSEENGYSYEQYF. CDR3 nucleotides: TGTGCCAGCAGTGAAGAGAACGGGTACTCCTACGAGCAGTACTTC.

This chain links TRBV2 with TRBJ2-1, with D perhaps TRBD1 or TRBD2 (5 bases each). Germline assignment: CDR1 SNHLY and CDR2 FYNNEI. V shed 5 bases and J shed 0 bases, with 14 bases lying between them. This CDR3 is 16 amino acids long. The CDR3 spells CASSPDGASSYNEQFF. The DNA for the CDR3 is TGTGCCAGCAGTCCGGACGGGGCTAGCTCCTACAATGAGCAGTTCTTC. The full variable domain, in which reference TRBV2 and TRBJ2-1 provide the parts outside the CDR3, is EPEVTQTPSHQVTQMGQEVILRCVPISNHLYFYWYRQILGQKVEFLVSFYNNEISEKSEIFDDQFSVERPDGSNFTLKIRSTKLEDSAMYFCASSPDGASSYNEQFFGPGTRLTVL.

The rearrangement links TRBV18 to TRBJ2-7, with no clear D. Germline CDR1 KGHSH, CDR2 LQKENI. The CDR3 has 13 amino acids. V was cut by 0 bases and J by 4 bases, with 7 bases left in between. The CDR3 nucleotides read TGTGCCAGCTCACCACCAGACAATTACGAGCAGTACTTC. It specifies CASSPPDNYEQYF.

This chain uses TRBV7-9 with TRBJ2-7, with D maybe TRBD1 (6 bases). Looked up from germline, CDR1 is SEHNR and CDR2 is FQNEAQ (reference sequence). Trimming took 4 bases from V and 4 from J, leaving 14 bases between them. The CDR3 totals 14 residues. The CDR3 sequence is CASSYTDSSYEQYF. In nucleotides, the CDR3 is TGTGCCAGCAGCTACACGGACAGCTCATACGAGCAGTACTTC. Together with reference TRBV7-9 and TRBJ2-7, the CDR3 gives the full variable domain: DTGVSQNPRHKITKRGQNVTFRCDPISEHNRLYWYRQTLGQGPEFLTYFQNEAQLEKSRLLSDRFSAERPKGSFSTLEIQRTEQGDSAMYLCASSYTDSSYEQYFGPGTRLTVT.

The chain joins TRBV4-1 to TRBJ2-7; TRBD1 aligns across 9 bases. The V and J ends lost 1 base and 3 bases, in that order; junction bases with no gene match: 10. This CDR3 is 17 amino acids long. CDR1 and CDR2 from the germline V gene are MGHRA and YSYEKL. The CDR3: CASSQVVSGTGLYEQYF. Here the CDR3 DNA reads TGCGCCAGCAGCCAAGTAGTTTCCGGGACAGGGCTCTACGAGCAGTACTTC.

This rearrangement joins TRBV27 to TRBJ2-7; the match to TRBD2 covers 10 bases. Germline CDR1 reads MNHEY; CDR2 reads SMNVEV (reference sequence). There are 17 residues in the CDR3. Losses at the gene ends were 8 bases for V and 2 bases for J; bases not matched to a gene: 15. CDR3 DNA: TGTGCCAGCGGCCTAACAGGACTAGCGGACCCTCCCTACGAGCAGTACTTC. It encodes CASGLTGLADPPYEQYF.

As DNA, the CDR3 is TGTGCCAGCAGTCCACACCTGGGGACAGGTAGTAACTACGAGCAGTACTTC. As protein: CASSPHLGTGSNYEQYF. This chain connects TRBV5-5 to TRBJ2-7, with TRBD1 matching 8 bases. Germline CDR1 reads SGHKS; CDR2 reads YYEKEE (reference sequence). This CDR3 contains 17 residues. Trimming at V came to 5 bases and at J to 3 bases, leaving 16 bases not matched to a gene.

The J gene is TRBJ2-3, the V gene TRBV15; D may match TRBD1 or TRBD2 (6 bases each). CDR1 is LNHNV and CDR2 is YYDKDF in the germline V gene (reference sequence). This CDR3 region has 17 residues. Trimming left V 1 base short and J 1 base short, with 15 bases between. The CDR3 nucleotides are TGTGCCACCAGCAGAGGGGGGGCGGGGATCCGCACAGATACGCAGTATTTT. Translating gives CATSRGGAGIRTDTQYF.

To note about this clone: Within the sample, other DNA sequences also encode this same CDR3. The chain has TRBV7-8 and TRBJ2-1; 10 bases fit TRBD2. This CDR3 is 16 amino acids long. Germline lookup yields CDR1 SGHVS and CDR2 FQNEAQ. V was pared by 1 base and J by 2 bases, with 2 bases of the junction left unmatched. CDR3 DNA sequence: TGTGCCAGCAGCTTAGGTACTAGCGGGACCTACAATGAGCAGTTCTTC. Translation gives CASSLGTSGTYNEQFF.

The J gene is TRBJ2-7, the V gene TRBV27; 8 positions agree with TRBD2. The ends lost 4 bases at V and 4 bases at J; junction bases unmatched: 3. Germline loops: CDR1 MNHEY, CDR2 SMNVEV (reference sequence). This CDR3 contains 13 residues. The CDR3 spells CASSSSSGYEQYF. The CDR3 DNA follows: TGTGCCAGCAGTTCCTCTAGCGGGTACGAGCAGTACTTC.

The genes are TRBV27 and TRBJ2-7; D possibly matches TRBD1 or TRBD2 (5 bases each). With 6 bases removed from V and 3 bases from J, the gap between germline ends came to 18 bases. Germline-derived CDR1 and CDR2 are MNHEY and SMNVEV (reference sequence). This CDR3 comprises 15 residues. CDR3 bases: TGTGCCAGCAGATTCAGCCGGGACCGCCTCTACGAGCAGTACTTC. It yields the protein CASRFSRDRLYEQYF.

The genes are TRBV28 and TRBJ2-6; D might be TRBD2 (5 bases). V gave up 7 bases and J gave up 2 bases, with 15 bases separating them. Looked up from germline, CDR1 is MDHEN and CDR2 is SYDVKM. The CDR3 totals 16 residues. The CDR3 sequence is CASIQSRTPGANVLTF. CDR3 DNA sequence: TGTGCCAGCATTCAAAGCAGGACTCCTGGGGCCAACGTCCTGACTTTC.

The chain couples TRBV6-5 to TRBJ1-1; 8 bases are a match to TRBD1. J gave up 1 base and V 6 bases, and 4 bases lay outside the gene matches. There are 14 residues in the CDR3. Germline CDR1 reads MNHEY; CDR2 reads SVGAGI. The CDR3 sequence is CASRYRGGNTEAFF. Here the CDR3 DNA reads TGTGCCAGCAGGTACAGGGGGGGGAACACTGAAGCTTTCTTT.